The source of this T cell receptor beta chain is a study of Graves' ophthalmopathy and Graves' hyperthyroidism. For the study at large: Prior to any treatment, peripheral blood was collected at the time of initial diagnosis.

RNA transcripts were the source from which TCR beta CDR3 regions were amplified. Second-round multiplex PCR came after a first-round RT-PCR that employed HTBI primers. TCRdb used MiXCR to reprocess the multiplex PCR reads, holding one entry per CDR3 protein. The sample lists about 420,000 distinct CDR3 sequences, around 21% occurring once. This clonotype was counted many times. The antigen remains undetermined. Patients were excluded if they had other autoimmune diseases or uncontrolled infections, and likewise if pregnancy or lactation applied. Germline lookup yields CDR1 SNHLY and CDR2 FYNNEI. V shed 7 bases and J shed 1 base, with 13 bases lying between them. This CDR3 has 14 residues. Whole-study results and caveats: In blood appeared most of the expanded thyroid clonotypes whose frequency exceeded 0.001. Distinction of ophthalmopathy from stable hyperthyroidism by a 13-signature model reached approximately 88% sensitivity and 75% to 83% specificity.

The sequence was collected from a woman under 30 with stable Graves' hyperthyroidism. V usage is TRBV2 and J usage is TRBJ2-5; TRBD1 might be the D (5 bases). Sequenced material: peripheral blood. The DNA for the CDR3 is TGTGCCAGCACCAAAAGGGGATTCCAAGAGACCCAGTACTTC. It encodes CASTKRGFQETQYF. Variable domain in full (rest from reference TRBV2 and TRBJ2-5): EPEVTQTPSHQVTQMGQEVILRCVPISNHLYFYWYRQILGQKVEFLVSFYNNEISEKSEIFDDQFSVERPDGSNFTLKIRSTKLEDSAMYFCASTKRGFQETQYFGPGTRLLVL.